This entry lists 31 T cell receptor beta chains sequenced from one sample in a study of T cells in Graves' hyperthyroidism and ophthalmopathy. Researchers took RNA transcripts and amplified the TCR beta CDR3 regions from them. The TCR CDR3 first-round RT-PCR relied on the HTBI primer set. TCRdb analysed the multiplex PCR reads with MiXCR anew, one entry per CDR3 protein. The data show a few hundred thousand distinct CDR3 sequences, with about 14% seen just once and around 20% held by the top ten. Specimen: blood. Receptor source: a woman in her 30s with Graves' ophthalmopathy.

Ten or more counts support this clonotype. The J gene is TRBJ2-3, the V gene TRBV20-1; maybe TRBD1 (6 bases). This CDR3 has 15 residues. Between the trimmed V and J ends, which lost 2 bases and 4 bases, there was a span of 16 bases. Germline V CDR1 and CDR2: DFQATT, SNEGSKA (reference sequence). CDR3 protein: CSARHQGSAADTQYF. For the CDR3, the DNA is TGCAGTGCTAGACATCAGGGGTCCGCGGCAGATACGCAGTATTTT.

This clonotype was seen a few times. The genes are TRBV7-3 and TRBJ2-2; tentatively, D is TRBD1 or TRBD2 (6 bases each). The CDR3 covers 21 residues. The V end was cut by 10 bases, the J end by 6 bases, with 39 bases between. Germline lookup yields CDR1 SGHTA and CDR2 FQGTGA. The CDR3 coding sequence is TGTGCCAACGCTATTGGGGGGCTACAAGCCCAAGATAGCGGAGACGCCGGGGAGCTGTTTTTT. Translation: CANAIGGLQAQDSGDAGELFF.

Ten or more counts support this clonotype. V gene TRBV5-4 combines with J gene TRBJ2-2; 9 bases are shared with TRBD1. V shed 0 bases and J 4 bases; nucleotides not matched to a gene: 10. This CDR3 has 18 amino acids. Germline values: CDR1 SGHNT, CDR2 YYREEE (reference sequence). The CDR3 bases are TGTGCCAGCAGCTTGGATATGGGTGGGACAGGGTCCACCGGGGAGCTGTTTTTT. Protein sequence: CASSLDMGGTGSTGELFF.

At least ten counts were recorded for this clonotype. The J gene is TRBJ1-2, the V gene TRBV7-9; D uncertain. Trimming left V 3 bases short and J 5 bases short, with 19 bases between. Germline V gene sequence: CDR1 SEHNR, CDR2 FQNEAQ (reference sequence). The length of the CDR3 is 16 residues. CDR3 region: CASSFFPDSTTYGYTF. CDR3 nucleotides: TGTGCCAGCAGCTTTTTTCCGGACTCAACAACATATGGCTACACCTTC.

This chain links TRBV28 with TRBJ2-1; D is ambiguous. The V gene lost 6 bases and the J gene lost 7 bases, with 19 bases spanning the gap. The CDR3 is made up of 15 amino acids. Germline CDR1 reads MDHEN; CDR2 reads SYDVKM. The CDR3 nucleotides are TGTGCCAGCAGCCTCTATGTTAAGGGAAAAAATGAGCAGTTCTTC. Its protein product is CASSLYVKGKNEQFF.

This clonotype was found many times. The chain carries TRBV7-2 and TRBJ2-3; 10 positions agree with TRBD2. Germline V gene lookup returns CDR1 SGHTA and CDR2 FQGNSA. V shed 4 bases, J shed 2 bases, and the junction held 3 bases outside the gene matches. CDR3 size: 15 residues. CDR3 sequence (DNA): TGTGCCAGCAGCTGGACTAGCGGACACACAGATACGCAGTATTTT. Encoded protein: CASSWTSGHTDTQYF.

This clonotype appeared many times. The chain has TRBV25-1 and TRBJ2-7; 9 nucleotides match TRBD1. The CDR3 consists of 17 residues. V dropped 3 bases and J dropped 3; count of bases not matched to a gene: 12. Per germline, CDR1 MGHDK and CDR2 SYGVNS. The CDR3 here is CASSEGKQGARNYEQYF. The CDR3 nucleotides read TGTGCCAGCAGTGAGGGGAAACAGGGGGCCCGGAACTACGAGCAGTACTTC.

This clonotype was detected many times. V usage is TRBV20-1 and J usage is TRBJ2-5; D is uncertain. CDR3 length: 11 amino acids. The ends were cut back, 0 bases at V and 5 bases at J, with 4 bases in the middle. The germline V gene encodes CDR1 DFQATT and CDR2 SNEGSKA (reference sequence). This CDR3 reads CSAREAETQYF. The DNA for the CDR3 is TGCAGTGCTAGAGAGGCGGAGACCCAGTACTTC.

This clonotype was seen a handful of times. The gene calls are TRBV20-1 and TRBJ2-2, with D possibly TRBD2 on 5 matching bases. CDR3 length equals 15 residues. Trimming removed 5 bases at V and 1 base at J, with 14 bases between. The germline gives CDR1 DFQATT, CDR2 SNEGSKA (reference sequence). This CDR3 is CSAYPPGLNTGELFF. DNA of the CDR3: TGCAGTGCTTACCCCCCGGGGTTGAACACCGGGGAGCTGTTTTTT.

The chain couples TRBV24-1 to TRBJ2-3; the match to TRBD2 covers 10 bases. Looked up from germline, CDR1 is KGHDR and CDR2 is SFDVKD. The CDR3 contains 16 residues. V lost 5 bases and J lost 5; bases outside the gene matches: 9. The CDR3 loop reads CATSAGAGGPRDTQYF. In DNA, the CDR3 is TGTGCCACCAGTGCCGGAGCGGGGGGGCCTAGAGATACGCAGTATTTT.

This clonotype occurred many times. The gene calls are TRBV7-3 and TRBJ2-7; 7 bases agree with TRBD1. In germline, CDR1 is SGHTA, CDR2 FQGTGA. Trimming took 2 bases from V and 5 from J; bases not matched to a gene: 3. The CDR3 contains 13 residues. This CDR3 reads CASSLAQGHEQYF. The CDR3 nucleotides are TGTGCCAGCAGCTTAGCACAGGGGCACGAGCAGTACTTC.

This clonotype has a handful of counts. The chain couples TRBV5-6 to TRBJ2-4; 11 bases are a match to TRBD1. CDR1 and CDR2 (germline): SGHDT, YYEEEE. CDR3 size: 15 residues. Germline trimming cut 8 bases from V and 6 bases from J; bases unmatched to any gene: 10. The CDR3 coding sequence is TGTGCCAGTAACTCCGGGACAGGGGGGAGAAACATTCAGTACTTC. Translation gives CASNSGTGGRNIQYF.

This clonotype occurred many times. V gene TRBV5-6 combines with J gene TRBJ1-1, with D uncertain. The CDR3 spans 11 residues. CDR1 and CDR2 from the germline V gene are SGHDT and YYEEEE. V was pared by 4 bases and J by 8 bases, with 9 bases between. In nucleotides, the CDR3 is TGTGCCAGCAGCATGGTGGGAGAAGCTTTCTTT. Protein product: CASSMVGEAFF. Full variable domain (remainder filled in from reference TRBV5-6 and TRBJ1-1): DAGVTQSPTHLIKTRGQQVTLRCSPKSGHDTVSWYQQALGQGPQFIFQYYEEEERQRGNFPDRFSGHQFPNYSSELNVNALLLGDSALYLCASSMVGEAFFGQGTRLTVV.

This clonotype occurred many times. The chain uses TRBV11-2 and TRBJ1-2, with TRBD1 identical over 7 bases. The CDR3 covers 17 residues. J was trimmed by 7 bases and V by 1 base; bases with no gene match: 15. Germline V gives CDR1 SGHAT, CDR2 FQNNGV. The DNA of the CDR3 is TGTGCCAGCAGCTTAGGGTTTTTGAACAGGGGCGACTCTGGCTACACCTTC. Its translation is CASSLGFLNRGDSGYTF.

This clonotype was found many times. The CDR3 sequence: CASSLSGGVVDTQYF. CDR3 coding DNA: TGTGCCAGCAGCCTTAGCGGGGGGGTGGTAGATACGCAGTATTTT. The gene calls are TRBV11-2 and TRBJ2-3; TRBD2 aligns across 11 bases. Germline V CDR1 and CDR2: SGHAT, FQNNGV. CDR3 length: 15 amino acids. V trimming: 5 bases; J trimming: 5 bases; junction bases outside the gene matches: 6.

J is TRBJ1-4 and V is TRBV10-3; D not resolved. Germline lookup yields CDR1 ENHRY and CDR2 SYGVKD. The CDR3 length is 17 residues. Trimming stripped 2 bases from V and 7 bases from J, with 20 bases between. CDR3 in DNA: TGTGCCATCAGTGAGGCGTTAAGGAGTGGGAAATTTGAAAAACTGTTTTTT. It codes for CAISEALRSGKFEKLFF.

A note on this clonotype: This could be a read error, since a much larger clone is one nucleotide away. The genes are TRBV7-2 and TRBJ2-5, with a weak D call TRBD1 (5 bases). TRBJ2-1 explains the end of the DNA better; the J call may be wrong. The CDR3 runs to 15 residues. Germline V gene data show CDR1 as SGHTA and CDR2 as FQGNSA. CDR3 region: CASSFPDSGGETQFF. The CDR3 nucleotides read TGTGCCAGCAGCTTTCCTGACAGTGGCGGAGAGACCCAGTTCTTC.

This clonotype was counted at least ten times. V gene TRBV29-1 combines with J gene TRBJ1-1; the D is unclear. CDR1 and CDR2 (germline): SQVTM, ANQGSEA. The CDR3 is made up of 14 amino acids. V lost 2 bases to trimming and J lost 1 base, with 11 bases between them. For the CDR3, the DNA is TGCAGCGTTGAAAGTTGGGGAGGGAACACTGAAGCTTTCTTT. This gives the protein CSVESWGGNTEAFF. The variable domain in full, completed from reference TRBV29-1 and TRBJ1-1, reads SAVISQKPSRDICQRGTSLTIQCQVDSQVTMMFWYRQQPGQSLTLIATANQGSEATYESGFVIDKFPISRPNLTFSTLTVSNMSPEDSSIYLCSVESWGGNTEAFFGQGTRLTVV.

This clonotype was counted a few times. J is TRBJ1-5 and V is TRBV24-1; 12 nucleotides agree with TRBD1. This CDR3 is built from 14 residues. Looked up from germline, CDR1 is KGHDR and CDR2 is SFDVKD. V lost 10 bases to trimming and J lost 6 bases; unmatched junction nucleotides: 6. This CDR3 reads CATSGQGASQPQHF. The CDR3 nucleotides are TGTGCCACTTCGGGACAGGGGGCATCTCAGCCCCAGCATTTT.

This clonotype was seen many times. The chain links TRBV7-2 to TRBJ2-3; D call uncertain. V was shortened by 3 bases and J by 5 bases, with 6 bases between the two germline ends. CDR1 and CDR2 (germline): SGHTA, FQGNSA. The CDR3 is made up of 12 amino acids. The chain's CDR3 is CASSLWLDTQYF. The CDR3 region has the DNA TGTGCCAGCAGCTTGTGGTTAGATACGCAGTATTTT.

This clonotype was seen many times. This chain connects TRBV20-1 to TRBJ2-7; perhaps TRBD1 as D (6 bases). Deletions cut 0 bases from V and 3 bases from J, with 12 bases between. From germline, CDR1 is DFQATT and CDR2 SNEGSKA (reference sequence). There are 14 residues in the CDR3. The CDR3 DNA is TGCAGTGCTAGAGACAGGGGAAAGATCTACGAGCAGTACTTC. Translating it yields CSARDRGKIYEQYF.

At least ten counts were recorded for this clonotype. The chain employs TRBV20-1 and TRBJ2-3; D is unclear. The CDR3 contains 16 residues. Germline V gene data show CDR1 as DFQATT and CDR2 as SNEGSKA (reference sequence). The germline V and J ends were trimmed by 5 bases and 2 bases, with 20 bases remaining between them. CDR3 bases: TGCAGTGCTTCTCAAACGGGCAGGTCGTACACAGATACGCAGTATTTT. Protein: CSASQTGRSYTDTQYF.

This clonotype was recorded many times. The rearrangement links TRBV20-1 to TRBJ2-1; 7 bases agree with TRBD2. CDR1 is DFQATT and CDR2 is SNEGSKA in the germline V gene (reference sequence). V trimming: 5 bases; J trimming: 4 bases; junction bases outside the gene matches: 8. There are 14 residues in the CDR3. In nucleotides, the CDR3 is TGCAGTGCTTCCCGAGCGGGGCTTTACAATGAGCAGTTCTTC. The encoded protein is CSASRAGLYNEQFF.

This clonotype was recorded many times. The rearrangement uses TRBV2 and TRBJ2-7, with unresolved D. Germline V lookup: CDR1 SNHLY, CDR2 FYNNEI. The CDR3 loop spans 12 amino acids. V lost 6 bases and J lost 3, with 9 bases in between. The DNA of the CDR3 is TGTGCCAGCAGGCTGATACACTACGAGCAGTACTTC. It codes for CASRLIHYEQYF. Looking up the rest from reference TRBV2 and TRBJ2-7 gives the full variable domain: EPEVTQTPSHQVTQMGQEVILRCVPISNHLYFYWYRQILGQKVEFLVSFYNNEISEKSEIFDDQFSVERPDGSNFTLKIRSTKLEDSAMYFCASRLIHYEQYFGPGTRLTVT.

In this sample, this clonotype turned up many times. The chain uses TRBV7-6 and TRBJ2-5; no definite D call. This CDR3 is built from 16 residues. Germline V gives CDR1 SGHVS, CDR2 FNYEAQ. Trimming pared 1 base from V and 5 bases from J, leaving 17 bases between. The CDR3 DNA is TGTGCCAGCAGCTTAGGTTTTGGCCTCCCGCTGGAGACCCAGTACTTC. Protein sequence: CASSLGFGLPLETQYF.

This clonotype was observed at least ten times. The chain links TRBV2 to TRBJ2-1; D may be TRBD2 (6 bases). Deletions cut 7 bases from V and 8 bases from J, with 12 bases between. CDR3 length: 12 residues. The germline V gene encodes CDR1 SNHLY and CDR2 FYNNEI. The CDR3 nucleotides are TGTGCCAGCAAAGGTTGGAGGGATGAGCAGTTCTTC. This translates into CASKGWRDEQFF.

This chain uses TRBV28 with TRBJ2-2, with 14 nucleotides matching TRBD2. Germline V gene lookup returns CDR1 MDHEN and CDR2 SYDVKM. This CDR3 has 15 residues. V shed 5 bases and J 6 bases; nucleotides not matched to a gene: 2. The CDR3 coding sequence is TGTGCCAGCAGTCGACTAGCGGGAGGGCCCGGGGAGCTGTTTTTT. It encodes CASSRLAGGPGELFF.

A remark on this clonotype: It is likely a read error, because the conserved phenylalanine at the end of the CDR3 is missing. V and J are TRBV20-1 and TRBJ2-3; no reliable D call. The germline V gene has CDR1 DFQATT and CDR2 SNEGSKA (reference sequence). This CDR3 spans 14 amino acids. The germline V and J ends were trimmed by 1 base and 4 bases, with 12 bases remaining between them. CDR3 DNA sequence: TGCAGTGCTAGAGGTCCTAGGGTCGCAGATACGCAGTATCTT. Translated: CSARGPRVADTQYL.

This clonotype was picked up a small number of times. The chain recombines TRBV20-1 with TRBJ1-2; a possible D gene is TRBD1 (5 bases). Trimming took 3 bases from V and 3 from J, leaving 14 bases between them. This CDR3 has 14 residues. Germline CDR1 DFQATT, CDR2 SNEGSKA (reference sequence). CDR3 coding DNA: TGCAGTGCTAGTACACAGGCGACTTACTATGGCTACACCTTC. Translating gives CSASTQATYYGYTF.

Ten or more counts support this clonotype. The genes are TRBV28 and TRBJ2-5; D remains unclear. Germline V gene sequence: CDR1 MDHEN, CDR2 SYDVKM. The CDR3 covers 14 residues. Trimming took off 5 bases at V and 0 bases at J, with 10 bases between the two ends. The CDR3 DNA follows: TGTGCCAGCAGTCGGATGAGGAACCAAGAGACCCAGTACTTC. It specifies CASSRMRNQETQYF.

In this sample, this clonotype turned up many times. The rearrangement links TRBV7-6 to TRBJ2-1; no reliable D call. Trimming stripped 1 base from V and 7 bases from J, with 11 bases between. Germline V CDR1 and CDR2: SGHVS, FNYEAQ. The CDR3 has 14 amino acids. CDR3 protein: CASSLEWALNEQFF. In nucleotides, the CDR3 is TGTGCCAGCAGCTTAGAGTGGGCCCTTAATGAGCAGTTCTTC. Together with reference TRBV7-6 and TRBJ2-1, the CDR3 gives the full variable domain: GAGVSQSPRYKVTKRGQDVALRCDPISGHVSLYWYRQALGQGPEFLTYFNYEAQQDKSGLPNDRFSAERPEGSISTLTIQRTEQRDSAMYRCASSLEWALNEQFFGPGTRLTVL.